The present entry profiles one T cell receptor (beta chain) with its context. The record originates from a study of blood T cells in healthy people across ages. The germline CDR1 and CDR2 sequences are SGHRS and YFSETQ. The trim removed 2 bases at V and 8 bases at J, leaving 11 bases unmatched. The CDR3 extends over 16 amino acids. The second PCR ran roughly 6 to 11 cycles with a sample-barcoded 5' primer and J-beta primers. TCRdb fed the 5' RACE reads into MiXCR, producing one record per CDR3 protein. The sample has 800,000 to 1,300,000 distinct CDR3 sequences, approximately 26% seen once; the top ten hold around 0.75%. About 10 milliliters of peripheral blood were drawn from each donor into EDTA-treated tubes. These data were also reused for a study on T cells of mothers and their children.

The V gene is TRBV5-1, the J gene TRBJ2-1; 9 positions match TRBD2. Sequencing was done on a sample of blood. The sequence was collected from a girl aged 2 to 9 in good health. In nucleotides, the CDR3 is TGCGCCAGCAGCTTCGGGTCTAGCGGGGTGTACGATGAGCAGTTCTTC. Amino acids: CASSFGSSGVYDEQFF.